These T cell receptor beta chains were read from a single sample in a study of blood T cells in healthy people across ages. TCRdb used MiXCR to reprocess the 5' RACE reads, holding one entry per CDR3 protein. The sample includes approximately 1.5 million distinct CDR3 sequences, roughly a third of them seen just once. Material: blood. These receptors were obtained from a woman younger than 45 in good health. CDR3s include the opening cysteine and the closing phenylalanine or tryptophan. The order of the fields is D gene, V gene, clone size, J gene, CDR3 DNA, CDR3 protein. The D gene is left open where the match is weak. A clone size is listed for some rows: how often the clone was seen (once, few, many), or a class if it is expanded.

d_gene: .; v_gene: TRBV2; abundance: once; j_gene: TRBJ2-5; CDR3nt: TGTGCCAGCAGTGCCGACCTCGAAGAGACCCAGTACTTC; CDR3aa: CASSADLEETQYF
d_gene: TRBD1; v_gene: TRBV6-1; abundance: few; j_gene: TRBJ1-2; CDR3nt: TGTGCCAGCAGCGCCACAGGGGTGAGGGGCTACACCTTC; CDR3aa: CASSATGVRGYTF
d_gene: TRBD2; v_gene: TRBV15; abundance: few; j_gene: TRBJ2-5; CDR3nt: TGTGCCACCAGCACCCGGCGGGCGGGGGGCCAAGAGACCCAGTACTTC; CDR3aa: CATSTRRAGGQETQYF
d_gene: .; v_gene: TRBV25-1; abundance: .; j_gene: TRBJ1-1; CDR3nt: TGTGCCAGCAGTGAAGGGCCGGGTAACACTGAAGCTTTCTTT; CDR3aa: CASSEGPGNTEAFF
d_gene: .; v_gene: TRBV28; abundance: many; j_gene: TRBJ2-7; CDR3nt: TGTGCCAGCAGTTTCGACGAGCAGTACTTC; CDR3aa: CASSFDEQYF
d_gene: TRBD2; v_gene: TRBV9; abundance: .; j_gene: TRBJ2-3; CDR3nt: TGTGCCAGCAGCGGGGGACTAGCGGAATTCACAGATACGCAGTATTTT; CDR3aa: CASSGGLAEFTDTQYF
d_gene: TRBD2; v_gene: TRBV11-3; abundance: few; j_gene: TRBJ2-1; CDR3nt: TGTGCCAGCAGCTCCACAATACTAGCGGGAGACGAGCAGTTCTTC; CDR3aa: CASSSTILAGDEQFF
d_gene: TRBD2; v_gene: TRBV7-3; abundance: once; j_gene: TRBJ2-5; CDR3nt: TGTGCCAGCAGCTTAAATGCCGGGGGGTTGGGGACCCAGTACTTC; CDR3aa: CASSLNAGGLGTQYF
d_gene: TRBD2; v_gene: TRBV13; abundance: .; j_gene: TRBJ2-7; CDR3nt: TGTGCCAGCAGTTTAGACAATTCCAGAGCGGGAGGTGAGCAGTACTTC; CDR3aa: CASSLDNSRAGGEQYF
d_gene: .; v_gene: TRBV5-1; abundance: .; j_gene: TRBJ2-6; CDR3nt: TGCGCCAGCAGCTTGGGAATCAGCTCTGGGGCCAACGTCCTGACTTTC; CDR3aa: CASSLGISSGANVLTF
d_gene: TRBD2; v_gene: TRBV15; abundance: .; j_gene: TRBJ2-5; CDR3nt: TGTGCCACCAGCAGAGATGGAGCGGCGGGGGCCCAGTACTTC; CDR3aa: CATSRDGAAGAQYF
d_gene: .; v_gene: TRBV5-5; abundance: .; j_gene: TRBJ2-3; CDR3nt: TGTGCCAGCAGCTTGTCCCTCGGGGGCGGAAGTACGCAGTATTTT; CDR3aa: CASSLSLGGGSTQYF
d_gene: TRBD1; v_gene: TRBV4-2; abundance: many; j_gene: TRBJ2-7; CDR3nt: TGTGCCAGCAGCCCCATTCCACAGACAGGGGCCTACGAGCAGTACTTC; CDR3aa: CASSPIPQTGAYEQYF
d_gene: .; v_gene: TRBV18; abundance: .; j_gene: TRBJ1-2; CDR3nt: TGTGCCAGCTCACTAAAGGCGGGCGACATTAAGGGCTACACCTTC; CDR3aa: CASSLKAGDIKGYTF
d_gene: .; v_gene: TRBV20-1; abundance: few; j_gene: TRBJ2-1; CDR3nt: TGCAGTGCTAGTCACATAGCGTCGTCCTACAATGAGCAGTTCTTC; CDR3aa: CSASHIASSYNEQFF
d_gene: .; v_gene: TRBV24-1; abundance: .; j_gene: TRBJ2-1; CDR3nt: TGTGCCACCAGTGATGTGCGGCTAGCATCCTACAATGAGCAGTTCTTC; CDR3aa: CATSDVRLASYNEQFF
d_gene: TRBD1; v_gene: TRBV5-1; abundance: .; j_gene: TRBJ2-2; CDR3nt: TGCGCCAGCAGCCCACGACAGGGGGCTGTCGGGGAGCTGTTTTTT; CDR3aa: CASSPRQGAVGELFF
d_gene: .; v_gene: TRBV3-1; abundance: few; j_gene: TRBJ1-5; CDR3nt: TGTGCCAGCAGCGCACGCGGGGGGAACCAGCCCCAGCATTTT; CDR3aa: CASSARGGNQPQHF
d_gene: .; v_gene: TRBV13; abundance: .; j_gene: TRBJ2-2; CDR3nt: TGTGCCAGCAGCACCCCTAGGAGTCGAGGGGAGCTGTTTTTT; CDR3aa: CASSTPRSRGELFF
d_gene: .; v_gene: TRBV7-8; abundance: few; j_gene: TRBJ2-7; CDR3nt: TGTGCCAGCAGCTTAGCGTGGAGGGACAGATTATACGAGCAGTACTTC; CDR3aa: CASSLAWRDRLYEQYF
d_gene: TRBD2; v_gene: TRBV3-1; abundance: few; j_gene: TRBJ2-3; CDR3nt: TGTGCCAGCAAAGCGGGGGTGGCAGATACGCAGTATTTT; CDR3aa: CASKAGVADTQYF
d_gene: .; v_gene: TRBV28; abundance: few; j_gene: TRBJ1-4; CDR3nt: TGTGCCAGCAGTTTACTCGACAGGTTTGAAAAACTGTTTTTT; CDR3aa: CASSLLDRFEKLFF
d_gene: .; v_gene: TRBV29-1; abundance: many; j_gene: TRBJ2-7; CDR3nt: TGCAGCGTTGAGTGGGCTAGTACCTACGAGCAGTACTTC; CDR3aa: CSVEWASTYEQYF
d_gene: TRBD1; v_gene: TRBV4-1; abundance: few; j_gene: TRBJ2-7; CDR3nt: TGCGCCAGCAGCCAAGCCGACAGGGGATTTTACGAGCAGTACTTC; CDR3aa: CASSQADRGFYEQYF
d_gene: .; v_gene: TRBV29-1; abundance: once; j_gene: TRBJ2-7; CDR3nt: TGCAGCGTTGAGGGGCCGGCCTACCAGCAGTACTTC; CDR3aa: CSVEGPAYQQYF
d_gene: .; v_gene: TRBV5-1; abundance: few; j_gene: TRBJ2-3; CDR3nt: TGCGCCAGCAGCGGGGCCCGGACTAGCACAGATACGCAGTATTTT; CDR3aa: CASSGARTSTDTQYF
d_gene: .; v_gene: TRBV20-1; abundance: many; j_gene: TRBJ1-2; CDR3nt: TGCAGTGCTGGGCGACTACCTCCTCCCGGGTACACCTTC; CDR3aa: CSAGRLPPPGYTF
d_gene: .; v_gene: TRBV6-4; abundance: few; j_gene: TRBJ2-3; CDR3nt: TGTGCCAGCAGTACCCGGGCGGGAGATACGCAGTATTTT; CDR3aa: CASSTRAGDTQYF